This passage covers 31 T cell receptor beta chains from one sample sequenced in a study of blood T cell repertoires in COVID-19. Clones were sequenced by immunoSEQ multiplex PCR, and TCRdb holds only the in-frame ones, with some missing. The sample lists some 320,000 clones; around nine tenths were seen once. Sequences were obtained from PBMCs or T cells enriched from blood (not recorded which). These receptors were obtained from a man aged 55-75 years who had recovered from COVID-19.

The chain links TRBV10-1 to TRBJ1-1; TRBD1 matches at 7 bases. After removal of 5 bases from V and 3 bases from J, the junction contained 12 bases not matched to a gene. Germline CDR1 WNHNN, CDR2 SYGVQD (reference sequence). The CDR3 extends over 16 amino acids. CDR3: CASSPEHRGLDTEAFF. CDR3 nucleotides: TGCGCCAGCAGTCCAGAACACAGGGGTCTTGACACTGAAGCTTTCTTT.

This clone was counted once. The J gene is TRBJ2-3, the V gene TRBV27, with D tentatively TRBD2 (5 bases). CDR1 is MNHEY and CDR2 is SMNVEV in the germline V gene (reference sequence). The V end lost 4 bases, the J end lost 0 bases, and 14 bases lay between the germline ends. The CDR3 has 16 residues. The DNA for the CDR3 is TGTGCCAGCAGTTATACCCAAGCGGACAGCACAGATACGCAGTATTTT. As protein: CASSYTQADSTDTQYF.

The CDR3 DNA follows: TGTGCCAGCAGCGCCGCCCCAAGCTTTGGCTACACCTTC. Its protein is CASSAAPSFGYTF. This chain connects TRBV7-3 to TRBJ1-2; D remains unclear. The CDR3 spans 13 residues. CDR1 SGHTA and CDR2 FQGTGA come from the germline V gene. Trimming stripped 5 bases from V and 7 bases from J, with 14 bases between.

Only one count was recorded for this clone. The rearrangement links TRBV5-1 to TRBJ2-5; 12 bases map to TRBD2. Unmatched junction bases numbered 13, after V lost 4 bases and J lost 0 bases. This CDR3 comprises 19 residues. CDR1 and CDR2 from the germline V gene are SGHRS and YFSETQ. DNA of the CDR3: TGCGCCAGCAGCAACGGGGGACTAGCGGGCCCTGGAGACCAAGAGACCCAGTACTTC. Protein product: CASSNGGLAGPGDQETQYF.

V usage is TRBV6-5 and J usage is TRBJ1-5, with D possibly TRBD1 on 5 matching bases. CDR1 is MNHEY, CDR2 SVGAGI, per germline. V was shortened by 4 bases and J by 1 base, with 8 bases between the two germline ends. The CDR3 is 14 amino acids. CDR3 sequence (DNA): TGTGCCAGCAGTTTGACAGCAAGCAATCAGCCCCAGCATTTT. Protein product: CASSLTASNQPQHF.

The chain joins TRBV20-1 to TRBJ1-1; 7 bases agree with TRBD1. The CDR3 length is 14 residues. Germline V CDR1 and CDR2: DFQATT, SNEGSKA (reference sequence). The V segment lost 3 bases and the J segment 4 bases; nucleotides outside the gene matches: 8. This chain's CDR3 is CSASFTAGGTEAFF. The CDR3, as DNA: TGCAGTGCTAGTTTTACGGCAGGGGGCACTGAAGCTTTCTTT.

CDR3 sequence (DNA): TGTGCCAGCAGCGCAAGAGGGACAGCTTTTCCCTACGAGCAGTACTTC. It encodes CASSARGTAFPYEQYF. This chain uses TRBV14 with TRBJ2-7; 7 nucleotides align to TRBD1. From germline, CDR1 is SGHDN and CDR2 FVKESK. V trimming: 5 bases; J trimming: 2 bases; junction bases outside the gene matches: 12. The CDR3 extends over 16 amino acids.

The chain couples TRBV10-3 to TRBJ1-3; D is ambiguous. The germline V gene has CDR1 ENHRY and CDR2 SYGVKD. The germline V and J ends were trimmed by 7 bases and 1 base, with 14 bases remaining between them. The CDR3 is made up of 15 amino acids. The CDR3 nucleotides are TGTGCCATCATGGAGGCGCAGAGGTCTGGAAACACCATATATTTT. The encoded protein is CAIMEAQRSGNTIYF.

DNA of the CDR3: TGTGCCAGCATCAGAGGACAGTTAACTGAAGCTTTCTTT. This encodes CASIRGQLTEAFF. The gene calls are TRBV6-6 and TRBJ1-1; a weak D match, TRBD1 (6 bases). This CDR3 spans 13 amino acids. The germline V gene has CDR1 MNHNY and CDR2 SVGAGI (reference sequence). The ends were cut back, 7 bases at V and 5 bases at J, with 14 bases in the middle.

The chain couples TRBV30 to TRBJ1-6; TRBD1 matches at 10 bases. Germline V gene sequence: CDR1 GTSNPN, CDR2 SVGIG (reference sequence). The CDR3 loop spans 15 amino acids. V dropped 4 bases and J dropped 7; count of bases not matched to a gene: 7. The CDR3 is CAWTQGQGLNSPLHF. The CDR3 region has the DNA TGTGCCTGGACTCAGGGACAGGGGTTAAATTCACCCCTCCACTTT. The full variable domain, in which reference TRBV30 and TRBJ1-6 provide the parts outside the CDR3, is SQTIHQWPATLVQPVGSPLSLECTVEGTSNPNLYWYRQAAGRGLQLLFYSVGIGQISSEVPQNLSASRPQDRQFILSSKKLLLSDSGFYLCAWTQGQGLNSPLHFGNGTRLTVT.

The chain joins TRBV7-6 to TRBJ1-6; D gene uncertain. The V gene lost 2 bases and the J gene lost 5 bases, with 10 bases spanning the gap. CDR1 and CDR2 (germline): SGHVS, FNYEAQ. This CDR3 has 15 residues. The chain's CDR3 is CASSLSATDNSPLHF. CDR3 in DNA: TGTGCCAGCAGCTTATCCGCTACAGATAATTCACCCCTCCACTTT.

The rearrangement joins TRBV9 to TRBJ1-1, with TRBD1 matching over 9 bases. Germline V gene data show CDR1 as SGDLS and CDR2 as YYNGEE. V shed 4 bases and J 4 bases; nucleotides not matched to a gene: 8. CDR3 length: 15 amino acids. Here the CDR3 DNA reads TGTGCCAGCAGCTCGGGGACAGGGTCCGGCACTGAAGCTTTCTTT. This codes for CASSSGTGSGTEAFF.

This chain connects TRBV19 to TRBJ2-1; D might be TRBD2 (5 bases). Germline V gene sequence: CDR1 LNHDA, CDR2 SQIVND (reference sequence). This CDR3 region has 15 residues. Trimming stripped 5 bases from V and 4 bases from J, with 15 bases between. The CDR3 DNA is TGTGCCAGTAGTCAAGGTGCGAGGGATTACAATGAGCAGTTCTTC. This codes for CASSQGARDYNEQFF. Full variable domain (remainder filled in from reference TRBV19 and TRBJ2-1): DGGITQSPKYLFRKEGQNVTLSCEQNLNHDAMYWYRQDPGQGLRLIYYSQIVNDFQKGDIAEGYSVSREKKESFPLTVTSAQKNPTAFYLCASSQGARDYNEQFFGPGTRLTVL.

J is TRBJ1-1 and V is TRBV9; 8 positions agree with TRBD1. The germline V gene has CDR1 SGDLS and CDR2 YYNGEE. V gave up 2 bases and J gave up 7 bases; unmatched junction bases: 13. This CDR3 spans 16 amino acids. The CDR3 is CASSVGQASMGVEAFF. CDR3 nucleotide sequence: TGTGCCAGCAGCGTGGGACAGGCGAGTATGGGCGTTGAAGCTTTCTTT. The full variable domain, with the rest looked up from reference TRBV9 and TRBJ1-1, is DSGVTQTPKHLITATGQRVTLRCSPRSGDLSVYWYQQSLDQGLQFLIQYYNGEERAKGNILERFSAQQFPDLHSELNLSSLELGDSALYFCASSVGQASMGVEAFFGQGTRLTVV.

This clone has only one observation. This chain joins TRBV3-1 (or the pseudogene TRBV3-2) and TRBJ1-1; D is unclear. The CDR3 contains 12 residues. The germline CDR1 and CDR2 sequences are LGHDT and YNNKEL (reference sequence). V was shortened by 4 bases and J by 5 bases, with 8 bases between the two germline ends. The chain's CDR3 is CASSLRETEAFF. CDR3 sequence (DNA): TGTGCCAGCAGCCTGAGGGAGACTGAAGCTTTCTTT.

The chain combines TRBV6-6 with TRBJ2-2; TRBD1 matches 10 bases. This CDR3 region has 15 residues. Germline V CDR1 and CDR2: MNHNY, SVGAGI (reference sequence). Losses at the gene ends were 5 bases for V and 6 bases for J; bases not matched to a gene: 6. The CDR3 is CASSTEGQGPGELFF. The CDR3 nucleotides read TGTGCCAGCAGTACCGAGGGACAGGGGCCCGGGGAGCTGTTTTTT.

CDR3 protein: CASIPRAGNYGYTF. DNA for the CDR3: TGTGCCAGCATACCTAGGGCAGGGAACTATGGCTACACCTTC. The V and J genes are TRBV19 and TRBJ1-2; maybe TRBD1 (5 bases). The CDR3 covers 14 residues. CDR1 LNHDA and CDR2 SQIVND come from the germline V gene (reference sequence). Trimming shortened V by 9 bases and J by 2 bases, and 16 bases separated the two germline ends.

The chain combines TRBV29-1 with TRBJ2-1, with TRBD2 matching 10 bases. Trimming took 4 bases from V and 5 from J; bases not matched to a gene: 5. The germline V gene has CDR1 SQVTM and CDR2 ANQGSEA. The CDR3 extends over 14 amino acids. The chain's CDR3 is CSVAGLATHNEQFF. The CDR3 DNA is TGCAGCGTTGCGGGACTAGCGACCCACAATGAGCAGTTCTTC.

This chain uses TRBV6-1 with TRBJ1-2; unclear D gene. The CDR3 length is 18 residues. Trimming took off 2 bases at V and 2 bases at J, with 21 bases between the two ends. Per the germline V gene, CDR1 is MNHNS and CDR2 is SASEGT. CDR3 sequence reads: CASSEFSARLDSNYGYTF. Here the CDR3 DNA reads TGTGCCAGCAGTGAATTTAGCGCGAGACTAGATTCCAACTATGGCTACACCTTC.

This clone was recorded once. The chain couples TRBV5-4 to TRBJ1-2; 8 bases agree with TRBD1. The J segment lost 6 bases and the V segment lost 7 bases, leaving 8 bases of the junction unmatched. CDR3 length: 13 residues. Germline CDR1 is SGHNT and CDR2 is YYREEE (reference sequence). CDR3: CASLNQGANGYTF. In DNA form, the CDR3 reads TGTGCCAGCTTAAACCAGGGGGCGAATGGCTACACCTTC.

The chain is built from TRBV19 and TRBJ1-2; D is unresolved. This CDR3 region has 14 residues. V lost 2 bases to trimming and J lost 0 bases, with 7 bases between them. The germline gives CDR1 LNHDA, CDR2 SQIVND (reference sequence). The CDR3 sequence is CASSIQLANYGYTF. DNA for the CDR3: TGTGCCAGTAGTATACAGCTAGCTAACTATGGCTACACCTTC.

The chain employs TRBV12-3 or TRBV12-4 and TRBJ1-1; D is uncertain. This CDR3 contains 13 residues. The V and J ends lost 6 bases and 3 bases respectively, with 11 bases between them. CDR3: CASSREEDTEAFF. The CDR3 bases are TGTGCCAGCAGCCGGGAGGAGGACACTGAAGCTTTCTTT.

The chain carries TRBV5-1 and TRBJ1-4; 7 nucleotides align to TRBD1. Germline CDR1 is SGHRS and CDR2 is YFSETQ. The CDR3 covers 13 residues. V gave up 4 bases and J gave up 7 bases; unmatched junction bases: 4. DNA for the CDR3: TGCGCCAGCAGCCGGACAGGTTTTGAAAAACTGTTTTTT. Encoded protein: CASSRTGFEKLFF.

The rearrangement links TRBV14 to TRBJ2-3, with 15 bases matching TRBD2. Trimming at V came to 4 bases and at J to 15 bases, leaving 5 bases not matched to a gene. The CDR3 has 13 amino acids. Per germline, CDR1 SGHDN and CDR2 FVKESK. The CDR3 nucleotides are TGTGCCAGCAGCCCGAGGACTAGCGGGAGGGTTTATTTT. This gives the protein CASSPRTSGRVYF.

V and J are TRBV7-2 and TRBJ1-1, with a weak D call TRBD1 (5 bases). Germline assignment: CDR1 SGHTA and CDR2 FQGNSA. This CDR3 is built from 14 residues. V was clipped by 4 bases and J by 4 bases, with 13 bases between them. The CDR3 is CASSSGRQLTEAFF. CDR3 in DNA: TGTGCCAGCAGCTCCGGACGACAGCTCACTGAAGCTTTCTTT.

CDR3 residues: CASSLGDREKHGYTF. As DNA, the CDR3 is TGTGCCAGCAGTCTCGGGGACAGGGAAAAACATGGCTACACCTTC. The chain has TRBV28 and TRBJ1-2, with 9 bases that match TRBD1. This CDR3 is 15 amino acids long. Germline V gene sequence: CDR1 MDHEN, CDR2 SYDVKM. With 5 bases clipped from V and 6 bases from J, the junction kept 10 bases outside the gene matches.

This sequence joins TRBV7-6 and TRBJ2-2; no firm D call. Germline assignment: CDR1 SGHVS and CDR2 FNYEAQ. The V gene lost 1 base and the J gene lost 1 base, with 7 bases spanning the gap. The CDR3 runs to 15 residues. CDR3 amino acids: CASSLVSRNTGELFF. For the CDR3, the DNA is TGTGCCAGCAGCTTAGTGTCGAGGAACACCGGGGAGCTGTTTTTT.

The rearrangement links TRBV3-1 (or the pseudogene TRBV3-2) to TRBJ1-1; D remains unclear. With 0 bases removed from V and 11 bases from J, the gap between germline ends came to 13 bases. This CDR3 is built from 13 residues. CDR1 is LGHDT, CDR2 YNNKEL, per germline (reference sequence). In DNA, the CDR3 is TGTGCCAGCAGCCAAGATCGAGCCCTGAAGGCTTTCTTT. Its translation: CASSQDRALKAFF.

This chain links TRBV5-4 with TRBJ1-3, with TRBD1 identical over 9 bases. Losses at the gene ends were 4 bases for V and 3 bases for J; bases not matched to a gene: 2. This CDR3 spans 14 amino acids. CDR1 is SGHNT and CDR2 is YYREEE in the germline V gene (reference sequence). The CDR3 coding sequence is TGTGCCAGCAGCCGGGGACAGGGTGGAAACACCATATATTTT. It translates to CASSRGQGGNTIYF.

The rearrangement links TRBV7-8 to TRBJ2-7; unclear D gene. CDR1 and CDR2 from the germline V gene are SGHVS and FQNEAQ. V gave up 3 bases and J gave up 1 base, with 7 bases separating them. This CDR3 is 13 amino acids long. The CDR3 sequence is CASSFGESYEQYF. For the CDR3, the DNA is TGTGCCAGCAGCTTCGGAGAGTCCTACGAGCAGTACTTC.

V is TRBV7-2 and J is TRBJ1-2, with D perhaps TRBD1 (6 bases). The CDR3 contains 15 residues. Germline-derived CDR1 and CDR2 are SGHTA and FQGNSA. With 4 bases removed from V and 5 bases from J, the gap between germline ends came to 17 bases. CDR3 DNA sequence: TGTGCCAGCAGCTCCATACAGGGTTCACGGTATGGCTACACCTTC. It yields the protein CASSSIQGSRYGYTF.